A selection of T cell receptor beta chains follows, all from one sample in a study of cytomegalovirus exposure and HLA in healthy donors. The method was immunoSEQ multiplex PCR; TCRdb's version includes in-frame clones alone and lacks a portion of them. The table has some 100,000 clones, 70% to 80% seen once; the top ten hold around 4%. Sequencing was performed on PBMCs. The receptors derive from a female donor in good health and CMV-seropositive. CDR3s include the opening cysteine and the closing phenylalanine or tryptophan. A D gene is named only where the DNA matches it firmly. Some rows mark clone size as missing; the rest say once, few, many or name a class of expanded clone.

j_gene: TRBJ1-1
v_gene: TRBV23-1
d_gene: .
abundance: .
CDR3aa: CASSQRGGKTEAFF
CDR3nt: TGCGCCAGCAGTCAACGGGGAGGGAAGACTGAAGCTTTCTTT

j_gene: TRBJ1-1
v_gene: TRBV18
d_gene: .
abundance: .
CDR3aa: CASQNGEYTEAFF
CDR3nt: TGTGCCAGTCAAAACGGGGAATACACTGAAGCTTTCTTT

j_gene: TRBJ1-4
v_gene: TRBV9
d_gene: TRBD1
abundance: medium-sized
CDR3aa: CASSGRRGTARANEKLFF
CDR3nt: TGTGCCAGCAGCGGTAGAAGAGGGACAGCCAGGGCTAATGAAAAACTGTTTTTT

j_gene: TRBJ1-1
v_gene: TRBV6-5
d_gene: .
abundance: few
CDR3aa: CASTRLGGVGEAFF
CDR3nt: TGTGCCAGCACCCGACTGGGGGGGGTGGGTGAAGCTTTCTTT

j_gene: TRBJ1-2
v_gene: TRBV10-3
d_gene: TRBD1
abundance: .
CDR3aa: CAISGQGGHNYGYTF
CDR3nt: TGTGCCATCAGCGGACAGGGCGGTCACAACTATGGCTACACCTTC

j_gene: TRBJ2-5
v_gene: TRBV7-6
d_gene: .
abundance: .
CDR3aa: CASSPQRTDVETQYF
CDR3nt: TGTGCCAGCAGCCCCCAACGGACTGACGTGGAGACCCAGTACTTC

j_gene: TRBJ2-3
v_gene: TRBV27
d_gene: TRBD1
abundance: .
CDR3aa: CASAGGRDTDTQYF
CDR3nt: TGTGCCAGCGCAGGGGGAAGGGACACAGATACGCAGTATTTT

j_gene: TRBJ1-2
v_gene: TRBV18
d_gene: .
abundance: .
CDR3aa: CASSLGETAYGYTF
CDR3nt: TGTGCCAGCTCACTCGGCGAGACAGCGTATGGCTACACCTTC

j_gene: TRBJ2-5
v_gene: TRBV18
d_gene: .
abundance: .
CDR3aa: CASSATRGETQYF
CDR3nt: TGTGCCAGCTCCGCAACGCGGGGAGAGACCCAGTACTTC

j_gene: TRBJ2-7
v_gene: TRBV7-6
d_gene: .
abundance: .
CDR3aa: CASSPVQGGGYEQYF
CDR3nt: TGTGCCAGCAGCCCAGTCCAGGGGGGTGGCTACGAGCAGTACTTC

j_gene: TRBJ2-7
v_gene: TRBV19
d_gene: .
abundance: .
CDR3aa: CASSGGAGEQYF
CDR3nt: TGTGCCAGTAGTGGAGGGGCGGGTGAGCAGTACTTC

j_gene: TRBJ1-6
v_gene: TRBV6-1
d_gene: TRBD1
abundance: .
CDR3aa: CASKPGTGGSPLHF
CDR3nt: TGTGCCAGCAAGCCCGGGACAGGGGGATCACCCCTCCACTTT

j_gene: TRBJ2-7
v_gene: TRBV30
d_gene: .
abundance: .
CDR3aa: CAWSGLGLRPYEQYF
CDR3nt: TGTGCCTGGAGTGGTTTGGGACTCCGTCCCTACGAGCAGTACTTC

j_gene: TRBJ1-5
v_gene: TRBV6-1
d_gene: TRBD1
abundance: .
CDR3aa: CASRRDRGHNQPQHF
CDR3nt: TGTGCCAGCAGAAGGGACAGGGGGCATAATCAGCCCCAGCATTTT

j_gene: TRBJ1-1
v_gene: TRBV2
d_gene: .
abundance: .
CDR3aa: CASSEELNTEAFF
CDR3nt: TGTGCCAGCAGTGAGGAGTTGAACACTGAAGCTTTCTTT

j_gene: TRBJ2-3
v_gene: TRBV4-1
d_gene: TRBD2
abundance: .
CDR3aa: CASSQDRGRGGPDTQYF
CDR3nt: TGCGCCAGCAGCCAAGACCGTGGGCGGGGGGGGCCAGATACGCAGTATTTT

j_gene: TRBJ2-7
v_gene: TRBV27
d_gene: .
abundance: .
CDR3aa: CASTKVAGGSREQYF
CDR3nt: TGTGCCAGCACTAAGGTGGCGGGTGGATCTCGCGAGCAGTACTTC

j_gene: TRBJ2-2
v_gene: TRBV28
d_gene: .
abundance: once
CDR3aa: CASRSGHNTGELFF
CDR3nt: TGTGCCAGCCGGAGCGGCCATAACACCGGGGAGCTGTTTTTT

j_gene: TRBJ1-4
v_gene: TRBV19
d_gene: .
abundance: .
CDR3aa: CASRRWGPTDSEKLFF
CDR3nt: TGTGCCAGTAGAAGGTGGGGCCCCACGGATAGTGAAAAACTGTTTTTT

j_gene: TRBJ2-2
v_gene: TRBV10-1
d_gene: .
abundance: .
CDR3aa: CASSRGQITGELFF
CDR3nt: TGCGCCAGCAGCCGAGGACAGATCACCGGGGAGCTGTTTTTT

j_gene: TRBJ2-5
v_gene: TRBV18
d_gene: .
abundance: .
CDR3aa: CASSPRYSQETQYF
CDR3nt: TGTGCCAGCTCACCACGTTACTCCCAAGAGACCCAGTACTTC

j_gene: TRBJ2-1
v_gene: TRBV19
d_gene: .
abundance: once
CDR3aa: CASSDRAGGYNEQFF
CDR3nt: TGTGCCAGTAGTGACAGGGCGGGAGGTTACAATGAGCAGTTCTTC

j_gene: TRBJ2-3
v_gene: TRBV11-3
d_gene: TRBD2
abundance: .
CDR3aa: CASSQSAGVTDTQYF
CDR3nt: TGTGCCAGCAGCCAATCGGCGGGAGTCACAGATACGCAGTATTTT

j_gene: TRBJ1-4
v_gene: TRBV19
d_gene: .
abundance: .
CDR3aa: CASSGGINEKLFF
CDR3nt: TGTGCCAGTTCGGGAGGGATTAATGAAAAACTGTTTTTT

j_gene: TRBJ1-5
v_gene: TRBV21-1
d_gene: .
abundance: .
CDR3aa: CASSNGENYSNQPQHF
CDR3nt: TGTGCCAGCAGCAACGGGGAGAATTATAGCAATCAGCCCCAGCATTTT

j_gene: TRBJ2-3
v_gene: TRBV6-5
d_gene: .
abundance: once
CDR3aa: CASSYLGSTDTQYF
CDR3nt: TGTGCCAGCAGTTACCTAGGCAGCACAGATACGCAGTATTTT

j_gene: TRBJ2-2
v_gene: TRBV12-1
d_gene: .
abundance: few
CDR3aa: CASSPRTFAGELFF
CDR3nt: TGTGCCAGCAGCCCGAGGACATTCGCCGGGGAGCTGTTTTTT

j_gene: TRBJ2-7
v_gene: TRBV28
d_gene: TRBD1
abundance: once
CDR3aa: CASSSMTGGNEQYF
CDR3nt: TGTGCCAGCAGTTCAATGACAGGGGGGAACGAGCAGTACTTC

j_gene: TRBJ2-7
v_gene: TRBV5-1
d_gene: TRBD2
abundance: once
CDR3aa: CASSLRGLASIPSYEQYF
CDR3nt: TGCGCCAGCAGCTTGAGGGGACTAGCGAGCATCCCCTCCTACGAGCAGTACTTC

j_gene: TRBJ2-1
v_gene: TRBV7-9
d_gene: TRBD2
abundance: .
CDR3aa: CASIPAGGPANEQFF
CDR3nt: TGTGCCAGCATCCCCGCGGGGGGGCCCGCCAATGAGCAGTTCTTC

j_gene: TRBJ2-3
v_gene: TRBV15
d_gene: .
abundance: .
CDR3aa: CATSRGRPTGDTQYF
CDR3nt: TGTGCCACCAGCAGAGGGCGGCCAACAGGAGATACGCAGTATTTT

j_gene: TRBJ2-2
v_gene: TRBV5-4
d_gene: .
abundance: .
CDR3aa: CASSFGGILGAGELFF
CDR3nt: TGTGCCAGCAGCTTTGGGGGGATTCTAGGCGCCGGGGAGCTGTTTTTT

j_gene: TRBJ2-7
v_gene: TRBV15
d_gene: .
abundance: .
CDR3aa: CATSREGAGYEQYF
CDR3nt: TGTGCCACCAGCAGAGAGGGAGCAGGCTACGAGCAGTACTTC

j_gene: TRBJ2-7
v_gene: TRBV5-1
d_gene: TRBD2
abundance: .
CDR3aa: CASSPGTSGYEQYF
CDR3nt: TGCGCCAGCAGCCCCGGGACTAGCGGGTACGAGCAGTACTTC

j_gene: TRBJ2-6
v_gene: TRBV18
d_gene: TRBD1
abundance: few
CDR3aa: CASSRRGLGANGLTF
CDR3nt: TGTGCCAGCTCACGCAGGGGGCTTGGGGCCAACGGCCTGACTTTC

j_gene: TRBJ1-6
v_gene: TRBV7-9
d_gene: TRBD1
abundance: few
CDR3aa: CASSFGTGNSPLHF
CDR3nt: TGTGCCAGCAGCTTCGGGACAGGGAATTCACCCCTCCACTTT

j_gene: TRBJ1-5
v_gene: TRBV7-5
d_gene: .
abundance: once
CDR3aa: CVRSTTQGYSNQPQHF
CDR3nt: TGTGTCAGAAGCACAACACAGGGTTATAGCAATCAGCCCCAGCATTTT

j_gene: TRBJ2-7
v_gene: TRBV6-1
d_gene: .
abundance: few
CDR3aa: CASKEGGGPYEQYF
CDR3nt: TGTGCCAGCAAGGAGGGGGGGGGCCCCTACGAGCAGTACTTC

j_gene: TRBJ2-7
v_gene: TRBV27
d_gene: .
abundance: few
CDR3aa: CASSDTVSGSYEQYF
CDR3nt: TGTGCCAGCAGTGACACAGTCAGCGGCTCCTACGAGCAGTACTTC

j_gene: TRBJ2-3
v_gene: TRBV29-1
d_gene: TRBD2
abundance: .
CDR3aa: CSVELAGFTDTQYF
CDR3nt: TGCAGCGTTGAGCTAGCGGGCTTCACAGATACGCAGTATTTT

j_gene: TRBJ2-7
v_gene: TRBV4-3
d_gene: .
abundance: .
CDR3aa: CASSQDSGQLYEQYF
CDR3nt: TGCGCCAGCAGCCAAGATTCCGGACAACTTTACGAGCAGTACTTC

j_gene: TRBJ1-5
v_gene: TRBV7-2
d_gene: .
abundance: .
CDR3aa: CASSQTGLSNQPQHF
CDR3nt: TGTGCCAGCAGCCAGACAGGACTTAGCAATCAGCCCCAGCATTTT

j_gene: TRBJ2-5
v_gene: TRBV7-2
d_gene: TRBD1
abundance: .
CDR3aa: CASSHAGQGAREQYF
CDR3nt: TGTGCCAGCAGCCATGCGGGACAGGGGGCGCGAGAGCAGTACTTC

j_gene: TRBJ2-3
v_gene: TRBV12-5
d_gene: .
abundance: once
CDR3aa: CASGPVWGASDTQYF
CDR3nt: TGTGCTAGTGGTCCCGTCTGGGGAGCTTCAGATACGCAGTATTTT

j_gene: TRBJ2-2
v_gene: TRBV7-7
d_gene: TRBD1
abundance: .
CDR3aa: CASSRAGQGTGELFF
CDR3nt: TGTGCCAGCAGCCGAGCCGGACAGGGAACCGGGGAGCTGTTTTTT

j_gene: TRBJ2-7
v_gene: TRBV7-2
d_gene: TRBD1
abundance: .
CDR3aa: CASSYFDRDRAFRNEQYF
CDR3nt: TGTGCCAGCAGCTACTTCGATCGGGACAGGGCTTTTCGGAACGAGCAGTACTTC

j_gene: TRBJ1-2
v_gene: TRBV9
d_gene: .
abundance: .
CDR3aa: CASSVYLGGYTF
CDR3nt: TGTGCCAGCAGCGTCTACCTAGGTGGCTACACCTTC

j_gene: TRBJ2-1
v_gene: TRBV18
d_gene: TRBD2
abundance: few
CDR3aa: CASSPATSGAGNEQFF
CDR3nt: TGTGCCAGCTCACCCGCGACTAGCGGAGCAGGGAATGAGCAGTTCTTC

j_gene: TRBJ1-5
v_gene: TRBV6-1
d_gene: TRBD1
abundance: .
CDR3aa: CASSGDRDQPQHF
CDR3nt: TGTGCCAGCAGTGGGGACAGAGATCAGCCCCAGCATTTT

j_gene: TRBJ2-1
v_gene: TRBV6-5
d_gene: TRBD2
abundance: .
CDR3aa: CASRSTSGSFNEQFF
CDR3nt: TGTGCCAGCAGGTCCACTAGCGGGAGCTTCAATGAGCAGTTCTTC

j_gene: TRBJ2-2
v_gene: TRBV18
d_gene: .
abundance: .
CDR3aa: CASSGPLGYTGELFF
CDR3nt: TGTGCCAGCTCAGGGCCACTCGGTTACACCGGGGAGCTGTTTTTT

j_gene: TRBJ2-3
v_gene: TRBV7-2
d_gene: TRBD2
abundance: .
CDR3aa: CASSLAGLAVTDTQYF
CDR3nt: TGTGCCAGCAGCTTAGCGGGGCTAGCGGTCACAGATACGCAGTATTTT

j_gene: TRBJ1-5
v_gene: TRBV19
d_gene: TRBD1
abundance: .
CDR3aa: CASWTGRNQPQHF
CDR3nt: TGTGCCAGTTGGACAGGGCGCAATCAGCCCCAGCATTTT

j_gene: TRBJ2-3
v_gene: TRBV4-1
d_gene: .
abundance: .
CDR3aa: CASSQLPRPFGGDTQYF
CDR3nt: TGCGCCAGCAGCCAACTCCCAAGGCCCTTCGGGGGAGATACGCAGTATTTT

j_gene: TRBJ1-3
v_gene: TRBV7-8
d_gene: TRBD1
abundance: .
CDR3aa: CASSPYRGRSGNTIYF
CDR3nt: TGTGCCAGCAGCCCGTACAGGGGACGCTCTGGAAACACCATATATTTT

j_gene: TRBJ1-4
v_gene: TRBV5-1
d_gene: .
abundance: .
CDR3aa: CASSLNRGEKLFF
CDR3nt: TGCGCCAGCAGCTTGAATAGGGGTGAAAAACTGTTTTTT

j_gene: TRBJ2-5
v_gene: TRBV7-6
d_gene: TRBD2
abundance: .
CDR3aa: CASSPAGEETQYF
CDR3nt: TGTGCCAGCAGCCCAGCGGGGGAGGAGACCCAGTACTTC

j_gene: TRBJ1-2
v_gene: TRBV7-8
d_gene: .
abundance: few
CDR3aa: CASSRRGVNYGYTF
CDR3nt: TGTGCCAGCAGCCGCCGGGGGGTAAACTATGGCTACACCTTC